The entry that follows covers one T cell receptor (beta chain) sequence. Its target is unknown. Using immunoSEQ multiplex PCR, the repertoire was profiled, and TCRdb retains in-frame clones only, with some absent. The data show 25,000 to 35,000 clones, with roughly 76% seen just once and 4% to 4.5% held by the top ten. Trimming took off 8 bases at V and 4 bases at J, with 17 bases between the two ends. CDR3 length equals 13 residues. Looked up from germline, CDR1 is SQVTM and CDR2 is ANQGSEA. These data come from a study of STAT5B mutations in CD4+ large granular lymphocyte leukemia. General observations from the study: Higher CD4+ than CD8+ T-LGLL clonality might reflect small sample size. Main leukemic clonotypes were patient-specific, but roughly 25% appeared at low frequency elsewhere. Without putative leukemic clones, patient CD4-sorted repertoires remained more clonal than healthy CD4+ repertoires.

The receptor was isolated from a human donor in good health. The rearrangement links TRBV29-1 to TRBJ2-5; D may be TRBD1 (6 bases). The sequencing sample was made of CD4+ T cells from blood buffy coats. The CDR3 region is CSLQVLGAETQYF. For the CDR3, the DNA is TGCAGCTTACAGGTTTTGGGGGCAGAGACCCAGTACTTC.